This T cell receptor beta chain was obtained from a study of breast tumors, draining lymph nodes, adjacent tissues. Axillary draining lymph nodes of breast cancer patients supplied the node samples. TCRdb itself ran the multiplex PCR reads through MiXCR, one entry per CDR3 protein. The sample has roughly 120,000 distinct CDR3 sequences, approximately 20% seen once. The CDR3 length is 16 residues. In germline, CDR1 is LNHNV, CDR2 YYDKDF (reference sequence). The V end was cut by 1 base, the J end by 6 bases, with 18 bases between. Many counts were recorded for this clonotype. Its matching antigen is unknown. Study-wide results and caveats: Tumor repertoires ranked between lymph nodes and nontumor tissue in diversity, with V and J gene preferences. Luminal-like breast cancer showed significantly higher tumor–nontumor repertoire similarity than basal-like. Tumor T cell lymph node origin was a supported hypothesis, not proven.

Material: axillary lymph node tissue. The sequence derives from a female donor with breast cancer. Some clones in this sample may be carry-over from other donors' samples. The chain recombines TRBV15 with TRBJ1-2; possibly TRBD1 for D (5 bases). The CDR3 is CATSRGGQGKNDGYTF. The CDR3 DNA sequence: TGTGCCACCAGCAGAGGGGGTCAGGGAAAGAACGATGGCTACACCTTC.